This T cell receptor (beta chain) was obtained from a study of OX40 agonist ivuxolimab in advanced cancers. Study information: Cancers in dose escalation were hepatocellular, melanoma, renal cell and head and neck.

This clone was seen only once. The investigators sampled blood at baseline, at cycle 4 day 1, and at cycle 7 day 1. Clones were sequenced by immunoSEQ multiplex PCR, and TCRdb holds only the in-frame ones, with some missing. The top ten hold 13% to 15% of the sample, which has about 81,000 clones, just over 90% seen once. CDR1 is MGHDK, CDR2 SYGVNS, per germline. CDR3 length equals 16 residues. The V end was cut by 7 bases, the J end by 0 bases, with 16 bases between. The genes are TRBV25-1 and TRBJ2-1; a weak D match, TRBD2 (6 bases). The specimen comprised CD4+ or CD8+ T cells sorted from blood, sampled in a trial of the OX40 agonist ivuxolimab. The receptor comes from an adult with an advanced solid tumor such as melanoma, head and neck, liver or kidney cancer. CDR3 protein: CASTPRGTLSYNEQFF. CDR3 in DNA: TGTGCCAGCACCCCAAGAGGGACTCTCTCCTACAATGAGCAGTTCTTC.